What follows is one TCR beta chain and its context. Its antigen is currently not known. The record has no base qualities; no much larger clone is one base away. TCR CDR3 regions were amplified from genomic DNA by multiplex PCR using the deep immunoSEQ assay. For each cell subset, the extracted genomic DNA was distributed evenly across all wells of several immunoSEQ 96-well plates, and each plate served as one replicate. Each replicate PCR for sorted subsets received about 200 ng genomic DNA, equal to about 29,000 T cell genomes. Purified libraries were quantified with a Qubit 3.0 fluorometer, sized on a Bioanalyzer 2100, and re-quantified with the KAPA Library Quantification kit. Every immunoSEQ 96-well plate was sequenced on a dedicated single-read 150-cycle Illumina NextSeq 550 flow cell. Per the original workflow: Because only junctional sequences without quality scores were contained in the immunoSEQ output, filtering matching that applied to full-length reads could not be performed. Sequences were annotated with PyIR, a Python wrapper for IgBLAST v1.9, using IMGT germline references to assign V/J genes and CDR3. Reads with weak V/J assignments (E-value above 1e-6), missing CDR3, stop codons, out-of-frame junctions, or ambiguous translated residues were removed. V3J clonotypes were defined as sequences sharing an identical inferred V gene, J gene, and CDR3 amino acid sequence. Percentage overlap between repertoires was calculated by dividing the number of shared unique clonotypes by the size of the smaller repertoire. Three approaches were used to assess repertoire richness: RTK rarefaction, the Chao1 estimator, and Recon v2.1 estimates of unobserved clonotypes. OLGA was used to compute generation probabilities for all TCRbeta clonotypes that the gDNA method yielded from a handful of donors. In TCRdb, the immuneACCESS table is reduced to in-frame sequences with V and J assigned. These tables do not hold every clone; where another copy was compared, an unresolved V gene accounts for under half, and the others remain unexplained. V and J calls and clone size are given by that table; D and trimming were obtained from the DNA. A total of some 2.1 million clones appear in this sample, approximately 94% of them only once. 0.9% to 1.4% of the sample belongs to the ten largest clones.

These data are taken from a study of shared clonotypes between healthy human individuals (dated by TCRdb to the early 2020s). For the wider study: A few men and two women, aged 18 to 49 years, made up the cohort. Per donor, three plates each were used for CD4 naive and CD4 memory, two for CD8 naive, and one for CD8 memory. Blood TCR repertoires of five healthy adults were deeply sequenced to estimate repertoire size and the extent of clonotype sharing between individuals. Different laboratories and diverse techniques were used to prepare libraries and sequence TCR repertoires, to increase sequencing depth and limit assay-specific biases. Leukapheresis yielded between about 0.9 and 9 billion PBMCs per donor.

Inclusive of the bounding cysteine and phenylalanine, the CDR3 is 17 residues long. Of all the DNA, just the CDR3 is kept, 51 bases in frame from base 1. V and J are truncated by 0 bases and 5 bases respectively, leaving an intervening sequence of 19 bases. The germline V gene provides CDR1 LGHNA and CDR2 YSLEER. General study outcomes and caveats: Based on pairwise subsampling, the degree of clonotype sharing among donors was expected to be affected by sequencing depth. Sampling was limited to blood, and TCR repertoires in tissue likely differ from TCR repertoires in blood. Compared with non-shared clonotypes, clonotypes shared by all four sorted-subset donors had higher generation probabilities. Because the study included only a small number of donors, the genetic and exposure-history diversity represented was limited. Approximately 4.8% of naive CD4, 3% to 3.5% of naive CD8, approximately 2.2% of memory CD4, and roughly 0.4% of memory CD8 clonotypes were shared across several donors. Rarefaction of sorted-subset datasets indicated incomplete sequencing despite the large sequencing depth. Estimated clonotype richness was generally larger for naive than for memory subsets.

For the CD8 naive samples, CD45RO-negative cells were positively selected for CCR7, yielding a CD45RA+CCR7+ population from which TemRA cells were excluded. Donors were healthy HIV-negative adults with no recently reported acute infections or vaccinations. Only Caucasian adults living in Nashville, Tennessee, USA were represented among the donors. Blood was collected by leukapheresis, and PBMCs were isolated by Ficoll-Histopaque density gradient centrifugation and then cryopreserved in liquid nitrogen vapor phase. Analytical flow cytometry was used to check the purity and quantity of each magnetically sorted T cell population. Genomic DNA was isolated from every sorted fraction and measured by UV absorbance on a Nanodrop 2000c.

The V and J genes are TRBV4-3 and TRBJ2-5, with the D segment identity uncertain. The clonotype originates from a man in his late teens or twenties in good health. The sample consisted of naive CD8+ T cells sorted from blood. The intended sense of this specimen's cell subset or site label: CD45RA+CCR7+. The sequence in DNA is TGCGCCAGCAGCCAAGATCCCGGAGAGTGGGTGACTGAGACCCAGTACTTC. Translation gives CASSQDPGEWVTETQYF.